Below are 15 T cell receptor beta chains sequenced from a single sample in a study of blood T cell repertoires in COVID-19. TCRdb's table, derived via immunoSEQ multiplex PCR, lists solely in-frame clones and lacks some. The table records roughly 230,000 clones, around 82% of them present only once. Sequenced: PBMCs or T cells enriched from blood (not recorded which). All receptors derive from a man aged 50 to 60 who had recovered from COVID-19.

This chain joins TRBV6-5 and TRBJ2-7; perhaps TRBD1 as D (7 bases). Trimming left V 10 bases short and J 1 base short, with 14 bases between. CDR3 length: 13 amino acids. The germline V gene encodes CDR1 MNHEY and CDR2 SVGAGI. The CDR3 coding sequence is TGTGCCACCAGGAGGGACAGTTCCTACGAGCAGTACTTC. Protein product: CATRRDSSYEQYF.

The rearrangement uses TRBV5-8 and TRBJ2-7; 8 positions agree with TRBD1. The CDR3 has 15 amino acids. V gave up 4 bases and J gave up 3 bases; unmatched junction bases: 9. The germline CDR1 and CDR2 sequences are SGHTS and YDEGEE. For the CDR3, the DNA is TGTGCCAGCAGCCAAGACAGGGGATTTATCTACGAGCAGTACTTC. It is translated as CASSQDRGFIYEQYF.

This chain links TRBV2 with TRBJ1-2; 8 bases line up with TRBD1. The CDR3 contains 12 residues. The ends lost 9 bases at V and 8 bases at J; junction bases unmatched: 8. Germline CDR1 is SNHLY and CDR2 is FYNNEI. The DNA for the CDR3 is TGTGCCAGTTGGACAGGGAAGGACGGCTACACCTTC. Protein: CASWTGKDGYTF.

V is TRBV6-5 and J is TRBJ1-6, with no clear D. Germline V gives CDR1 MNHEY, CDR2 SVGAGI. This CDR3 contains 12 residues. V dropped 7 bases and J dropped 7 bases, with 8 bases sitting between them. As DNA, the CDR3 is TGTGCCAGCACCAGCGGGAATTCACCCCTCCACTTT. Protein product: CASTSGNSPLHF.

The chain has TRBV9 and TRBJ2-2; D is undetermined. The CDR3 consists of 15 residues. Germline CDR1 SGDLS, CDR2 YYNGEE. V was pared by 4 bases and J by 4 bases, with 14 bases between. CDR3 DNA: TGTGCCAGCAGCACCCCATCCATGAGCACCGGGGAGCTGTTTTTT. Its translation is CASSTPSMSTGELFF.

The chain joins TRBV19 to TRBJ2-5; 12 nucleotides agree with TRBD2. Germline loops: CDR1 LNHDA, CDR2 SQIVND (reference sequence). The CDR3 is 15 residues long. V lost 4 bases, J lost 5 bases, and 5 bases stayed unmatched. For the CDR3, the DNA is TGTGCCAGTAGTACCCTAGCGGGAGGGTGGGAGACCCAGTACTTC. Translating it yields CASSTLAGGWETQYF.

The chain recombines TRBV15 with TRBJ2-7, with TRBD1 identical over 7 bases. The junction had 3 bases not matched to a gene; V was cut back by 4 bases and J by 3 bases. The CDR3 sequence is 13 residues long. Germline V CDR1 and CDR2: LNHNV, YYDKDF (reference sequence). The CDR3, as DNA: TGTGCCACCAGCAACAGGGGATTCTACGAGCAGTACTTC. This sequence encodes CATSNRGFYEQYF.

The V gene is TRBV6-4, the J gene TRBJ1-5; TRBD1 matches 10 bases. The CDR3 is made up of 18 amino acids. V lost 2 bases, J lost 0 bases, and 7 bases stayed unmatched. The germline gives CDR1 MRHNA, CDR2 SNTAGT. DNA for the CDR3: TGTGCCAGCAGTGACCCTTCCGGGACAGGGGTTAGCAATCAGCCCCAGCATTTT. The encoded protein is CASSDPSGTGVSNQPQHF.

This chain links TRBV11-1 with TRBJ2-1, with D possibly TRBD2 on 6 matching bases. The CDR3 runs to 18 residues. The V and J ends lost 0 bases and 6 bases respectively, with 21 bases between them. Looked up from germline, CDR1 is SGHAT and CDR2 is FQDESV (reference sequence). The CDR3 here is CASSLAAGTSLAVNEQFF. DNA for the CDR3: TGTGCCAGCAGCTTAGCCGCCGGGACTTCTCTAGCCGTCAATGAGCAGTTCTTC.

J is TRBJ2-1 and V is TRBV28; 7 bases are shared with TRBD2. V shed 5 bases and J 8 bases; nucleotides not matched to a gene: 12. The CDR3 sequence is 15 residues long. Germline-derived CDR1 and CDR2 are MDHEN and SYDVKM. CDR3 DNA sequence: TGTGCCAGCAGTGTTAGCGGGTCCGTTAGCGATGAGCAGTTCTTC. The encoded protein is CASSVSGSVSDEQFF.

The chain combines TRBV18 with TRBJ2-3; 13 nucleotides align to TRBD2. This CDR3 comprises 17 residues. The germline V gene encodes CDR1 KGHSH and CDR2 LQKENI. J gave up 2 bases and V 5 bases, and 7 bases lay outside the gene matches. The DNA of the CDR3 is TGTGCCAGCTCAGACGGGACTAGCGGGGCCATCACAGATACGCAGTATTTT. Translating gives CASSDGTSGAITDTQYF.

V and J are TRBV9 and TRBJ1-2; 8 positions match TRBD1. With V trimmed by 1 base and J by 4 bases, 6 bases remained unmatched. Germline V gene sequence: CDR1 SGDLS, CDR2 YYNGEE. The length of the CDR3 is 15 residues. This CDR3 reads CASSVNPGQVYGYTF. Here the CDR3 DNA reads TGTGCCAGCAGCGTAAACCCGGGACAGGTCTATGGCTACACCTTC.

The rearrangement uses TRBV7-2 and TRBJ2-2, with 10 nucleotides matching TRBD2. V shed 5 bases, J shed 4 bases, and the junction held 10 bases outside the gene matches. The germline gives CDR1 SGHTA, CDR2 FQGNSA. CDR3 length: 17 amino acids. CDR3 in amino acids: CASSHIRGLAITGELFF. The CDR3 region has the DNA TGTGCCAGCAGCCACATTCGGGGACTAGCGATCACCGGGGAGCTGTTTTTT.

This clone was picked up many times. This sequence joins TRBV24-1 and TRBJ1-2; possibly TRBD1 for D (5 bases). Trimming cost V 4 bases and J 6 bases, with 11 bases left between them. This CDR3 region has 13 residues. Germline V gene lookup returns CDR1 KGHDR and CDR2 SFDVKD. CDR3 loop: CATSDPVGDGYTF. CDR3 sequence (DNA): TGTGCCACCAGTGACCCCGTAGGGGATGGCTACACCTTC.

This clone turned up a few times. The rearrangement joins TRBV28 to TRBJ1-3; a possible D gene is TRBD1 (5 bases). Germline V gene lookup returns CDR1 MDHEN and CDR2 SYDVKM. The CDR3 is 16 amino acids. Trimming took 3 bases from V and 1 from J, leaving 13 bases between them. CDR3 in DNA: TGTGCCAGCAGTTTCCGGGGGAGTAGATCTGGAAACACCATATATTTT. Its translation is CASSFRGSRSGNTIYF.